The present T cell receptor beta chain was sequenced within a study of T cells in Graves' hyperthyroidism and ophthalmopathy. Notes on the study in general: Ophthalmopathy stood apart from stable hyperthyroidism in a 13 V-J model.

The study based diagnoses on clinical symptoms, serum thyroxine and TRAb, thyroid ultrasound and orbital computed tomography. Extraction of PBMCs used about 9.2 ml of fresh peripheral blood. Amplification of TCR beta CDR3 regions used RNA as the template. The HTBI primer set was used in a first-round RT-PCR of the TCR CDR3. Using its own MiXCR run on the multiplex PCR reads, TCRdb lists one record per CDR3 protein. The sample carries 300,000 to 400,000 distinct CDR3 sequences, 14% recorded once. To note about this clonotype: Its antigen is not identified.

CDR1 and CDR2 from the germline V gene are SGHTA and FQGNSA. This CDR3 has 13 residues. Trimming left V 2 bases short and J 10 bases short, with 13 bases between. The receptor was derived from a woman aged 25 to 39 with Graves' ophthalmopathy. J is TRBJ2-3 and V is TRBV7-2, with D perhaps matching TRBD1 (7 bases). The sequencing sample was made of blood. Written as DNA, the CDR3 is TGTGCCAGCAGCTTACAGGGGGGCGTCGCGCAGTATTTT. Translating gives CASSLQGGVAQYF.